This T cell receptor (beta chain) emerged from a study of T cells after yellow fever vaccination (dated by TCRdb to 2018 to 2020). A note on the overall study: The SMART-Seq v4 Ultra Low Input RNA kit was used to prepare libraries from fractions with low cell numbers. Bulk TCR alpha and beta repertoires were sequenced longitudinally to track T-cell clones before and after primary and booster YFV17D yellow fever vaccination. Two healthy male donors, one aged 18 to 30 and one aged 30 to 40 years, made up the cohort. Blood was drawn at multiple timepoints before and after primary and secondary immunization, with bulk PBMC replicates and cell subsets isolated. The investigation overall reported the following: The secondary T-cell response was weaker than the primary response but faster, peaking on day 5 instead of day 15. A small share of clonotypes was detected in both CD4 and CD8 compartments, with the overlap likely arising from convergent recombination. FACS-sorted repertoires could contain abundant contaminating clonotypes from the bulk population, so computational filtering was required. Because only two donors were included in the study, the extent to which the findings can be generalized is limited. After the booster, most of the clones that had expanded following primary vaccination were detected again (almost 98% of CD4 and 80% to 90% of CD8), which suggests that memory was broadly maintained.

This clonotype has a handful of counts. Its antigen target is currently unknown. It has no much larger one-base neighbor in the sample; base qualities were not kept. The label giving this sample's treatment or condition can be read as: live attenuated yellow fever vaccine strain. At each blood-draw timepoint, two biological replicates of bulk PBMCs were obtained. A standard Ficoll-Paque protocol was used to isolate PBMCs from peripheral blood. TriZol was used to extract RNA from bulk PBMCs, from CD4 and CD8 fractions, and from dextramer-positive and dextramer-negative fractions. The germline V gene sets CDR1 to SGHTA and CDR2 to FQGNSA. Trimming leaves V shorter by 4 bases and J shorter by 7 bases, with the junction holding 7 bases beyond the gene matches. Counted from cysteine to phenylalanine, this CDR3 has 15 amino acids. Only CDR3 DNA remains: 45 bases, in frame from the first base. TCR cDNA was synthesized by 5'RACE template switching, which introduced a universal primer site and unique molecular identifiers. cDNA synthesis was primed from both the TCR alpha and TCR beta constant segments. Two PCR steps were used to amplify libraries, with sample barcodes and sequencing adapters being added in the second step. Sequencing of the libraries was done on either Illumina HiSeq 2500 (2x100 bp) or NovaSeq (2x150 bp). Per the source publication's procedure: MIGEC handled demultiplexing of reads and collapsing into UMI consensus sequences, while MiXCR performed V(D)J alignment. Vaccine-responding clonotypes were identified with edgeR using replicate PBMC samples, with FDR below 0.01 and a log2 fold change above 5 up to day 15 being required. CD4 or CD8 identity was assigned to each bulk clonotype according to whether the clonotype was present at higher abundance in the sequenced CD4 repertoire or the sequenced CD8 repertoire. TCRdb reworked the public reads: Q25 trimming with fastp, MiXCR clone assembly, productive beta chains retained. Merged by CDR3 protein, the rows form single entries marked with the most common genes and DNA. The V and J calls were determined by TCRdb, not by the authors. This sample holds under 600,000 distinct CDR3 sequences; roughly 14% were observed only once. Roughly 13% of the sample is taken by the ten largest.

The TCR originated in a young man who received the YFV17D yellow fever vaccine. Rearrangement joined TRBV7-2 to TRBJ2-7; TRBD2 lines up with 13 middle nucleotides. This specimen consisted of PBMCs, obtained on the day of the yellow fever booster vaccination. The DNA sequence follows: TGTGCCAGCAGCTCAGTTGGACTAGCGGGAGAGGAGCAGTACTTC. This gives the protein CASSSVGLAGEEQYF.